These T cell receptor beta chains were read from a single sample in a study of shared clonotypes between healthy human individuals. TCRdb's table, derived via immunoSEQ multiplex PCR, lists solely in-frame clones and lacks some. Of roughly 450,000 clones listed, 79% were seen once; the top ten hold 10% to 15%. Sample: PBMCs. Receptors were obtained from a middle-aged woman in good health. Some clones in this sample may be carry-over from other donors' samples. Both conserved end residues are part of each CDR3. The D gene is left open where the match is weak. Clone size, where shown, is once, few, many, or a class for clones that have expanded.

>TRBV9|TRBJ2-1|NA|NA
TGTGCCAGCAGCGTAGTGGAGACCCCGAACAATGAGCAGTTCTTC
CASSVVETPNNEQFF
>TRBV5-6|TRBJ2-2|NA|TRBD2
TGTGCCAGCAGCCTCCCTAGCGGGAGCTCCGGGGAGCTGTTTTTT
CASSLPSGSSGELFF
>TRBV7-2|TRBJ2-7|NA|TRBD1
TGTGCCAGCAGCTTAGTTGTAAGGGACAGAGTCTCCTACGAGCAGTACTTC
CASSLVVRDRVSYEQYF
>TRBV4-3|TRBJ1-5|NA|NA
TGCGCCAGCAGCCAGGACAGTATGGGCAATCAGCCCCAGCATTTT
CASSQDSMGNQPQHF
>TRBV5-1|TRBJ2-2|NA|TRBD2
TGCGCCAGCAGCCCGCGGACTAGCGGGAGGGATTACACCGGGGAGCTGTTTTTT
CASSPRTSGRDYTGELFF
>TRBV27|TRBJ2-1|NA|TRBD2
TGTGCCAGCAGTTTAAGGGAGGGCCTGGGGAATGAGCAGTTCTTC
CASSLREGLGNEQFF
>TRBV10-3|TRBJ2-5|NA|TRBD2
TGTGCCATCAGTGATGCGGGAGTCGGGGAGACCCAGTACTTC
CAISDAGVGETQYF
>TRBV27|TRBJ2-1|NA|TRBD1
TGTGCCAGCAGTTTGTTCCCCGACAGGGGATCCTACAATGAGCAGTTCTTC
CASSLFPDRGSYNEQFF
>TRBV18|TRBJ2-1|NA|TRBD2
TGTGCCAGCTCTCCAACACCGGGACTAGCGGCCTATTATGAGCAGTTCTTC
CASSPTPGLAAYYEQFF
>TRBV5-1|TRBJ1-1|NA|TRBD1
TGCGCCAGCAGCTTGGGTCAGGGGGGCACTGAAGCTTTCTTT
CASSLGQGGTEAFF
>TRBV6-1|TRBJ2-7|many|NA
TGTGCCAGCAGTGAAGAGGGCCGGGGCACCTACGAGCAGTACTTC
CASSEEGRGTYEQYF
>TRBV7-8|TRBJ1-4|NA|NA
TGTGCCAGCAGCTTCGGGGGGCAAAAACTGTTTTTT
CASSFGGQKLFF
>TRBV11-3|TRBJ2-2|once|NA
TGTGCCAGCAGCCTGCTAGGCACCGGGGAGCTGTTTTTT
CASSLLGTGELFF
>TRBV15|TRBJ2-1|NA|NA
TGTGCCACCAGCAGAAACCGGGCCCCTCAGTTCTTC
CATSRNRAPQFF
>TRBV7-2|TRBJ2-7|NA|TRBD2
TGTGCCAGCAGCTTAGGCTCGTGGCGGGAGGCCTACGAGCAGTACTTC
CASSLGSWREAYEQYF
>TRBV7-3|TRBJ1-2|NA|NA
TGTGCCAGCAGCTTAAACCCAGGAGATTATGGCTACACCTTC
CASSLNPGDYGYTF
>TRBV6-6|TRBJ2-7|once|NA
TGTGCCGTTTCCAGCTCCTACGAGCAGTACTTC
CAVSSSYEQYF
>TRBV5-4|TRBJ2-7|NA|TRBD2
TGTGCCAGCAGCTTTGGGGTAGCGGGAGGGTCTCTCGAGCAGTACTTC
CASSFGVAGGSLEQYF
>TRBV6-5|TRBJ1-1|NA|NA
TGTGCCAGCAGCCTCGATGGTAGGGGATGGACTGAAGCTTTCTTT
CASSLDGRGWTEAFF
>TRBV7-3|TRBJ2-2|few|NA
TGTGCCAGCAGCTTACGCTCGTACACCGGGGAGCTGTTTTTT
CASSLRSYTGELFF
>TRBV5-1|TRBJ2-2|NA|TRBD2
TGCGCCAGCAGAACAACTAGCGGGAGAGAAAACACCGGGGAGCTGTTTTTT
CASRTTSGRENTGELFF
>TRBV5-4|TRBJ1-2|NA|NA
TGTGCCAGCAACGCATCCAGGGTCTGCTATGGCTACACCTTC
CASNASRVCYGYTF
>TRBV5-5|TRBJ1-2|NA|NA
TGTGCCAGCAGCTTGGGTTCATCTCGTGGCTACACCTTC
CASSLGSSRGYTF
>TRBV15|TRBJ2-3|few|NA
TGTGCCACCAGCAGACCGGCCTTCTCCACAGATACGCAGTATTTT
CATSRPAFSTDTQYF
>TRBV11-3|TRBJ2-1|NA|TRBD2
TGTGCCAGCAGCTCGGCCGGGACTACCTACAATGAGCAGTTCTTC
CASSSAGTTYNEQFF
>TRBV29-1|TRBJ2-7|NA|TRBD2
TGCAGCGTGAGCGGGGGTTCCTACGAGCAGTACTTC
CSVSGGSYEQYF
>TRBV19|TRBJ1-1|many|NA
TGTGCCAGTAGTATGAGACGGGGGACTGAAGCTTTCTTT
CASSMRRGTEAFF
>TRBV7-9|TRBJ2-5|NA|NA
TGTGCCAGCAGCTCCCTTCAGGGGTACCAAGAGACCCAGTACTTC
CASSSLQGYQETQYF
>TRBV5-1|TRBJ1-5|NA|NA
TGCGCCAGCAGAGGGACTCCGTATAGCAATCAGCCCCAGCATTTT
CASRGTPYSNQPQHF
>TRBV7-2|TRBJ2-3|NA|TRBD2
TGTGCCAGCAGCTTAGTGCTGCGGGGGGCGTTGAATACGCAGTATTTT
CASSLVLRGALNTQYF
>TRBV4-2|TRBJ2-3|many|NA
TGTGCCAGCAGCCAAGGGGGAGCACAGGATACGCAGTATTTT
CASSQGGAQDTQYF
>TRBV19|TRBJ2-1|NA|NA
TGTGCCAGTAGTACGACAGGAGGTCGGAATGAGCAGTTCTTC
CASSTTGGRNEQFF
>TRBV7-2|TRBJ2-5|few|TRBD2
TGTGCCAGCAGCTTAGCGTACGACTTAGCGGGAGGAGGGGAGACCCAGTACTTC
CASSLAYDLAGGGETQYF
>TRBV19|TRBJ1-5|NA|NA
TGTGCCAGTATTCAGGGAATCCGAGGAGCGGGGGGAAATCAGCCCCAGCATTTT
CASIQGIRGAGGNQPQHF
>TRBV19|TRBJ2-3|NA|NA
TGTGCCAGTAGCGATCGAATGACAGATACGCAGTATTTT
CASSDRMTDTQYF
>TRBV29-1|TRBJ1-2|NA|NA
TGCAGCGTTGACCCGGGCACCGGGCCTGATGGTGGCTACACCTTC
CSVDPGTGPDGGYTF
>TRBV29-1|TRBJ2-2|once|NA
TGCAGCGTCGGGGTCGGGGGCGCGGACACCGGGGAGCTGTTTTTT
CSVGVGGADTGELFF
>TRBV28|TRBJ2-3|NA|TRBD2
TGTGCCAGCAGTTCCCGCGACGGACTAGCGGGAGTGGATACGCAGTATTTT
CASSSRDGLAGVDTQYF
>TRBV7-3|TRBJ2-1|NA|TRBD2
TGTGCCAGCAGCTTAACCCTAGCGGGAGGGCTCAATGAGCAGTTCTTC
CASSLTLAGGLNEQFF
>TRBV2|TRBJ2-5|NA|TRBD2
TGTGCCAGCAGGCTAGCGGGAGTAGAGGAGACCCAGTACTTC
CASRLAGVEETQYF
>TRBV4-3|TRBJ1-2|once|NA
TGCGCCAGCAGCCAAGATCTCGCCTCAACCCCCTCATATGGCTACACCTTC
CASSQDLASTPSYGYTF
>TRBV7-2|TRBJ2-7|NA|NA
TGTGCCAGCAGCCGCAGCGGCGGGACAGTCTCCTACGAGCAGTACTTC
CASSRSGGTVSYEQYF
>TRBV10-2|TRBJ2-6|NA|NA
TGCGCCAGCAGTCCCTCCGCGGCTGGGGCCAACGTCCTGACTTTC
CASSPSAAGANVLTF
>TRBV7-9|TRBJ1-1|NA|NA
TGTGCCAGCAGCTTAGGGGGGAGCACTGAAGCTTTCTTT
CASSLGGSTEAFF
>TRBV5-6|TRBJ1-6|many|NA
TGTGCCAGCAGCTTAGGGGTATCGGGTTCACCCCTCCACTTT
CASSLGVSGSPLHF
>TRBV29-1|TRBJ2-7|NA|NA
TGCAGCGTCTCCTTTACCGGGTCCCTGGACGAGCAGTACTTC
CSVSFTGSLDEQYF
>TRBV4-3|TRBJ2-1|many|NA
TGCGCCAGCAGCCAAGGGCCCTCCTCCTACAATGAGCAGTTCTTC
CASSQGPSSYNEQFF
>TRBV2|TRBJ1-2|few|TRBD1
TGTGCCAGCAGCGGACAGGTTAACTATGGCTACACCTTC
CASSGQVNYGYTF
>TRBV5-1|TRBJ2-1|few|TRBD2
TGCGCCAGCAGCATAGGGACTAGCGGTCAAATCTACAATGAGCAGTTCTTC
CASSIGTSGQIYNEQFF
>TRBV18|TRBJ1-2|NA|TRBD1
TGTGCCAGCTCACCAGATGGACAGGGAAACTATGGCTACACCTTC
CASSPDGQGNYGYTF
>TRBV6-4|TRBJ1-1|many|NA
TGTGCCAGCAGTGAGGCAACAGGTTCCCCTGAAGCTTTCTTT
CASSEATGSPEAFF
>TRBV7-9|TRBJ2-5|NA|TRBD1
TGTGCCAGCAGCTTACTACAGGGGGCCTGGGAGACCCAGTACTTC
CASSLLQGAWETQYF
>TRBV5-1|TRBJ1-1|NA|TRBD1
TGCGCCAGCAGCCCAACGGCACACAGGGGGACTGAAGCTTTCTTT
CASSPTAHRGTEAFF
>TRBV6-1|TRBJ2-7|few|TRBD1
TGTGCCAGCAGTGAATGGGGACAGGGCTCCTACGAGCAGTACTTC
CASSEWGQGSYEQYF
>TRBV7-2|TRBJ2-2|few|NA
TGTGCCAGCAGCTTTACAGGGATCGGGGAGCTGTTTTTT
CASSFTGIGELFF
>TRBV6-6|TRBJ2-6|NA|NA
TGTGCCAGCAGCGGACTGTCTGGGGCCAACGTCCTGACTTTC
CASSGLSGANVLTF
>TRBV6-5|TRBJ2-7|NA|TRBD1
TGTGCCAGCAGTTCACAGGGGGCGGGAGAGCAGTACTTC
CASSSQGAGEQYF